This TCR beta chain emerged from a study of blood T cell repertoires in COVID-19 (dated by TCRdb to between 2020 and 2021). Regarding the complete study: The collaborator samples originated in the United States, Italy and Spain and spanned the acute and convalescent phases of COVID-19. The sample metadata nearly always contained a de-identified subject ID, COVID-19 status, age in years and sex. The repertoires were made available in a free public database intended to serve as a resource for research on the immune response to SARS-CoV-2. The samples were drawn from the first 160 participants of the ongoing ImmuneRACE study and from over 950 subjects provided by 6 global collaborators. Subjects who had been exposed to COVID-19, were actively infected with it, or had recovered from it provided the deeply sampled blood TCRbeta repertoires that made up the dataset. HLA class I and class II types, where available, came from metadata supplied by the sample provider rather than from assay-based typing. The material from the prospective study consisted of cDNA or gDNA derived from T cells, B-cell-depleted T cells, or PBMCs.

V loses 2 bases of germline sequence and J loses 5 bases, and the interval between the two ends is 7 bases. The cysteine opens and the phenylalanine closes a CDR3 of 13 amino acids. Only CDR3 DNA is held: 39 bases, read in frame from base 1. This clone has more than one count but fewer than ten. Its cognate antigen has yet to be identified. Base qualities are not at hand, and no much larger clone is one base apart. Each collaborating institution followed its own protocols to collect whole blood in K2EDTA tubes. For TCRbeta analysis, collaborators shipped samples in one of three forms: frozen whole blood, isolated PBMCs, or DNA extracted from either of those sample types. What the work shows at the level of the full study, not this receptor alone: The quantity of clinical and demographic metadata differed by source and by participant and was supplied without curation.

TCRbeta CDR3 regions were amplified from genomic DNA by means of the immunoSEQ Assay, a bias-controlled multiplex PCR. For the original study's pipeline: Within the assay, amplification of reference gene primers was used to estimate how many nucleated cells each sample contained. Sequence reads were collapsed and filtered to measure the absolute abundance of every unique TCRbeta CDR3 rearrangement. Productive Simpson clonality was computed per sample as the square root of Simpson's diversity index over productive rearrangements. This immuneACCESS table, as held by TCRdb, lists in-frame sequences with V and J called but not all clones. Of the missing ones, under half trace to an unresolved V gene in checked studies; the others have no known cause. V, J and clone size were drawn from that table, and D and trimming were deduced from the DNA. The sample data list 90,000 to 100,000 clones, and about 88% of these were observed just once. Over 1.5% of the sample belongs to the ten largest clones.

Recombination linked TRBV12-3 or TRBV12-4 to TRBJ2-1; the D gene cannot be named for sure. Input material: peripheral blood. The receptor comes from a man older than 75 with acute or convalescent COVID-19. This receptor has the CDR3 CASSLSGDNEQFF. The DNA is TGTGCCAGCAGTTTATCAGGTGACAATGAGCAGTTCTTC.